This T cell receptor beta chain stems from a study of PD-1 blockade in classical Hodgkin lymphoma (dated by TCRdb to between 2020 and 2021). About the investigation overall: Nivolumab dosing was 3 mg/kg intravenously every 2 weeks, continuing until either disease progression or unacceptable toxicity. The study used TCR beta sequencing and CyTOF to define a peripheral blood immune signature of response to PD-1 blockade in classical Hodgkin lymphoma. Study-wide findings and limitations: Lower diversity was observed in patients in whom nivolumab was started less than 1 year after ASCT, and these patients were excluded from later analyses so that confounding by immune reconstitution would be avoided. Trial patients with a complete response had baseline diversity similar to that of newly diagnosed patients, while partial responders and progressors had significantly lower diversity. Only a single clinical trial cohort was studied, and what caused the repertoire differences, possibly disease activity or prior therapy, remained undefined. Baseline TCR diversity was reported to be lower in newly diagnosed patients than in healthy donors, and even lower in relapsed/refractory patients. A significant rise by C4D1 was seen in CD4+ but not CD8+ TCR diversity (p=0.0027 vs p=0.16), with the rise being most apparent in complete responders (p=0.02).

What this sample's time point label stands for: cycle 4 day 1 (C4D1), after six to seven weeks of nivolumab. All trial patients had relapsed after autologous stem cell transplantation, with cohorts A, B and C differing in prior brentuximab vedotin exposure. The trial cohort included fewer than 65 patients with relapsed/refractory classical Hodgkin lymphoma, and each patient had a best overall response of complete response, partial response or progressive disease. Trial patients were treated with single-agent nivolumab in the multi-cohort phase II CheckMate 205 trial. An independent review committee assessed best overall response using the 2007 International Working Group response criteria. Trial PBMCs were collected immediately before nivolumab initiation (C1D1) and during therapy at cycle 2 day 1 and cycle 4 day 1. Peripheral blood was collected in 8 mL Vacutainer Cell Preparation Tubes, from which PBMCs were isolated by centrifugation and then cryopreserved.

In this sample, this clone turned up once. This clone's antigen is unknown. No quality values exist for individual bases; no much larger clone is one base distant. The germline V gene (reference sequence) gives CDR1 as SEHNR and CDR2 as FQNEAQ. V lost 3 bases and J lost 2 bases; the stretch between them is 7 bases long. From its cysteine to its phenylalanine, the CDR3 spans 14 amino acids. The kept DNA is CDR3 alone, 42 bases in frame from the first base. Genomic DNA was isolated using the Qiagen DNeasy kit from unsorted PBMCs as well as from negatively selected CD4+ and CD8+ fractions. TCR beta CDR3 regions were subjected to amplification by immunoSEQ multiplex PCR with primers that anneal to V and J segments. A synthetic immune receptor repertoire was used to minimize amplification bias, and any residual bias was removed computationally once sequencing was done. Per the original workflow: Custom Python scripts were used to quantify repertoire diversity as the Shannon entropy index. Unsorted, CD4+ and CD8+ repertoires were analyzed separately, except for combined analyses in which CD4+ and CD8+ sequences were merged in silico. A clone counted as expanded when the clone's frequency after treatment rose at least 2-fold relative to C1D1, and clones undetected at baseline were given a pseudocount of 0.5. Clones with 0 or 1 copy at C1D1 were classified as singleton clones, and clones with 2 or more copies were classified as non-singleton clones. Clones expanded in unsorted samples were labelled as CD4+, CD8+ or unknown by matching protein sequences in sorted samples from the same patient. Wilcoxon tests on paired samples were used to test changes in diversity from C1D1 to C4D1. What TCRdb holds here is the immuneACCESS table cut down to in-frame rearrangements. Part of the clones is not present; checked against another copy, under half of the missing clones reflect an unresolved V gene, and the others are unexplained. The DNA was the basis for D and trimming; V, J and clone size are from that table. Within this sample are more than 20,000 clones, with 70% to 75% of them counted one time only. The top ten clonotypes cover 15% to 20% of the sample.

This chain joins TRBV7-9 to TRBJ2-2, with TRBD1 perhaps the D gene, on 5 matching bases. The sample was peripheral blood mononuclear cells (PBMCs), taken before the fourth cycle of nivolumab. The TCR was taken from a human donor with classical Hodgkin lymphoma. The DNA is TGTGCCAGCAGCTTTAGGACAAACACCGGGGAGCTGTTTTTT. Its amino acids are CASSFRTNTGELFF.